Presented here are 7 T cell receptor beta chains from one specimen sequenced in a study of CD8 T cells in Susac syndrome. RNA, at about 0.45 to 1 ug, was reverse transcribed with random hexamers. TCRdb independently ran MiXCR on the immunoSEQ multiplex PCR reads; one entry per CDR3 protein. The sample consists of approximately 140,000 distinct CDR3 sequences, over 80% of them appearing once. The sample comprised CD8+ T cells from PBMCs. These TCRs come from a human donor with multiple sclerosis.

The table lists this clonotype with a few counts. V and J are TRBV12-3 or TRBV12-4 and TRBJ2-3; D is uncertain. Trimming stripped 5 bases from V and 4 bases from J, with 13 bases between. There are 14 residues in the CDR3. The CDR3 DNA is TGTGCCAGCAGTGTGACGGCCGTGGCAGATACGCAGTATTTT. It yields the protein CASSVTAVADTQYF.

The chain links TRBV19 to TRBJ1-1; D unresolved. This CDR3 comprises 13 residues. From germline, CDR1 is LNHDA and CDR2 SQIVND (reference sequence). Trimming took 5 bases from V and 0 from J, leaving 7 bases between them. The CDR3 nucleotides read TGTGCCAGTAGTCTCAAAATGAACACTGAAGCTTTCTTT. It translates to CASSLKMNTEAFF. Based on the CDR3 plus reference TRBV19 and TRBJ1-1, the full variable domain is DGGITQSPKYLFRKEGQNVTLSCEQNLNHDAMYWYRQDPGQGLRLIYYSQIVNDFQKGDIAEGYSVSREKKESFPLTVTSAQKNPTAFYLCASSLKMNTEAFFGQGTRLTVV.

The chain couples TRBV19 to TRBJ2-6; D call uncertain. V gave up 1 base and J gave up 0 bases, with 1 base separating them. CDR3 length: 14 residues. Germline CDR1 reads LNHDA; CDR2 reads SQIVND (reference sequence). This chain's CDR3 is CASSIVSGANVLTF. The CDR3 nucleotides read TGTGCCAGTAGTATAGTCTCTGGGGCCAACGTCCTGACTTTC.

This chain connects TRBV20-1 to TRBJ2-1; TRBD2 agrees at 14 bases. The length of the CDR3 is 16 residues. Unmatched junction bases numbered 4, after V lost 5 bases and J lost 1 base. Per germline, CDR1 DFQATT and CDR2 SNEGSKA (reference sequence). The CDR3 bases are TGCAGTGCTGGGGGGACTAGCGGGAGTTCCTACAATGAGCAGTTCTTC. Protein: CSAGGTSGSSYNEQFF.

V usage is TRBV7-9 and J usage is TRBJ1-4; possible D gene TRBD1, 5 bases. V was trimmed by 4 bases and J by 7 bases, leaving 19 bases between them. CDR1 is SEHNR and CDR2 is FQNEAQ in the germline V gene (reference sequence). The CDR3 extends over 16 amino acids. CDR3 nucleotide sequence: TGTGCCAGCAGCTATTGGGACTTCACCGAGGGTGAAAAACTGTTTTTT. As protein: CASSYWDFTEGEKLFF.

The V and J genes are TRBV4-1 and TRBJ1-1; 7 nucleotides match TRBD1. Per the germline V gene, CDR1 is MGHRA and CDR2 is YSYEKL. The length of the CDR3 is 20 residues. V trimming: 0 bases; J trimming: 5 bases; junction bases outside the gene matches: 21. In DNA, the CDR3 is TGCGCCAGCAGCCAAGATACCCTCCGCAGGGGGGCGCGGGTTGGGACTGAAGCTTTCTTT. Its protein is CASSQDTLRRGARVGTEAFF.

The gene calls are TRBV7-9 and TRBJ1-5; D is uncertain. Trimming took off 5 bases at V and 8 bases at J, with 16 bases between the two ends. CDR1 is SEHNR, CDR2 FQNEAQ, per germline (reference sequence). This CDR3 has 14 amino acids. The CDR3 here is CASSPDGPLEPQHF. In DNA, the CDR3 is TGTGCCAGCAGCCCGGACGGGCCTTTGGAGCCCCAGCATTTT.